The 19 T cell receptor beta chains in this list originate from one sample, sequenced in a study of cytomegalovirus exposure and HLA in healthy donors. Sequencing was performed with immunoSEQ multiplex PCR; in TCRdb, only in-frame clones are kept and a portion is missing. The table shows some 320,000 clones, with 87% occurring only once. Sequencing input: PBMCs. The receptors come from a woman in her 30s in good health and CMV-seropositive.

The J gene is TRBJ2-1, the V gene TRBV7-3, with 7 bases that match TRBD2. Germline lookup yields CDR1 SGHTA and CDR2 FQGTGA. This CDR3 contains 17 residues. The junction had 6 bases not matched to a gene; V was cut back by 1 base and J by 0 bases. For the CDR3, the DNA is TGTGCCAGCAGCTTAAGGGGGAGGGAAACCTCCTACAATGAGCAGTTCTTC. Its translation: CASSLRGRETSYNEQFF.

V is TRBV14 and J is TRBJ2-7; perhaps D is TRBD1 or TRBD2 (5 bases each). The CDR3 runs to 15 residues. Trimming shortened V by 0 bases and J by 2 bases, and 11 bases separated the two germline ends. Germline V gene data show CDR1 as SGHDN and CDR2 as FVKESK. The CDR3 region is CASSQDGAYPYEQYF. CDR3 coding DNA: TGTGCCAGCAGCCAAGACGGGGCCTACCCCTACGAGCAGTACTTC.

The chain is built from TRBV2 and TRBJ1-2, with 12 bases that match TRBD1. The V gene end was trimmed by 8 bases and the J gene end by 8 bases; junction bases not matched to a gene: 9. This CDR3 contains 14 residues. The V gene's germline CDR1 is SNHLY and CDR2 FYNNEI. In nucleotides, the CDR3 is TGTGCCAGCGCACGGGGACAGGGGGCACAGGGCTACACCTTC. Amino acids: CASARGQGAQGYTF.

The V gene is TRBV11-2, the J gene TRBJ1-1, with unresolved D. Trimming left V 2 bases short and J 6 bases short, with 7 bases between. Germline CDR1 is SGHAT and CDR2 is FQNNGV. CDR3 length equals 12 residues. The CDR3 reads CASSLSGAEAFF. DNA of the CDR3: TGTGCCAGCAGCTTATCCGGAGCTGAAGCTTTCTTT.

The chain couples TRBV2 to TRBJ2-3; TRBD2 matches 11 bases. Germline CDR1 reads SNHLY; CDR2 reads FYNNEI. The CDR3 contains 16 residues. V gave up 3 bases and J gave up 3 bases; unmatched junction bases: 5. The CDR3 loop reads CASSEDSGGATDTQYF. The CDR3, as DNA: TGTGCCAGCAGTGAGGATAGCGGGGGGGCAACAGATACGCAGTATTTT.

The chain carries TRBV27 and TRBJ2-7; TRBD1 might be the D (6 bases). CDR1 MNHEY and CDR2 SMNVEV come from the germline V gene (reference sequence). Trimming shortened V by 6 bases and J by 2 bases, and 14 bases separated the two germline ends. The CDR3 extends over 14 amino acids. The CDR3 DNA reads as TGTGCCAGCAGCACCGGGACACTAGCCTACGAGCAGTACTTC. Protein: CASSTGTLAYEQYF.

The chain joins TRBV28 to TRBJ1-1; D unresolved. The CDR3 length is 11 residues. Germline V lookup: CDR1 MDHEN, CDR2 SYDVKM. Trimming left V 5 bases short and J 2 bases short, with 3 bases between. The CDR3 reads CASSINTEAFF. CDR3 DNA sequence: TGTGCCAGCAGTATTAACACTGAAGCTTTCTTT.

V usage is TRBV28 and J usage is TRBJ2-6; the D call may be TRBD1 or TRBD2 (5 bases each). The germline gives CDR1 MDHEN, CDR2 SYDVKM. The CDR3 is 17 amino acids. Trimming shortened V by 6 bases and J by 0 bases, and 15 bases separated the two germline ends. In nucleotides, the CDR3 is TGTGCCAGCAGAGACCGGGACCCCCTCTCTGGGGCCAACGTCCTGACTTTC. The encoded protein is CASRDRDPLSGANVLTF. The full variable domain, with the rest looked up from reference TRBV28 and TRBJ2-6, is DVKVTQSSRYLVKRTGEKVFLECVQDMDHENMFWYRQDPGLGLRLIYFSYDVKMKEKGDIPEGYSVSREKKERFSLILESASTNQTSMYLCASRDRDPLSGANVLTFGAGSRLTVL.

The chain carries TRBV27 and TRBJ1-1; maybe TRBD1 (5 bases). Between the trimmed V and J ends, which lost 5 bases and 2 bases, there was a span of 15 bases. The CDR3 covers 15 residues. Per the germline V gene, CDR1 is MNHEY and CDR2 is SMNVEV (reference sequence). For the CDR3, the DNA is TGTGCCAGCAGTCCCGCAGGGAGGGTTAACACTGAAGCTTTCTTT. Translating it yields CASSPAGRVNTEAFF.

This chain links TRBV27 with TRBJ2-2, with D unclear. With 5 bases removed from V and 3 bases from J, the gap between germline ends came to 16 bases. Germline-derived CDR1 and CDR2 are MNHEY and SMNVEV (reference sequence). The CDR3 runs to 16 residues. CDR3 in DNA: TGTGCCAGCAGTCAGATGGGCGAATTCGACACCGGGGAGCTGTTTTTT. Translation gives CASSQMGEFDTGELFF.

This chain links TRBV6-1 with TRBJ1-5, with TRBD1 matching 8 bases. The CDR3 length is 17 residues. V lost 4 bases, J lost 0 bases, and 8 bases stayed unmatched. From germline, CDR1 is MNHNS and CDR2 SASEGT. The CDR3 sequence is CASSATGTGISNQPQHF. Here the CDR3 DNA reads TGTGCCAGCAGTGCCACCGGGACAGGTATTAGCAATCAGCCCCAGCATTTT.

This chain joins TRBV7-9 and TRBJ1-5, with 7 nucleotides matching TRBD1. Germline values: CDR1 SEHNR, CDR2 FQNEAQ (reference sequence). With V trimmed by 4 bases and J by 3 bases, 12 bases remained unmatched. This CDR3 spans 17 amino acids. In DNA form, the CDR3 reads TGTGCCAGCAGCTCGGACAGGATGATATTGAACAATCAGCCCCAGCATTTT. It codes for CASSSDRMILNNQPQHF.

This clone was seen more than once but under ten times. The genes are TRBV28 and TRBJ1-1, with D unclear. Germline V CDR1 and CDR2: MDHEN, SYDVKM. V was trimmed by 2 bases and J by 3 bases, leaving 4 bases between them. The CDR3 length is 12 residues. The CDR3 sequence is CASSLGYTEAFF. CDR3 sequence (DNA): TGTGCCAGCAGTTTAGGGTACACTGAAGCTTTCTTT.

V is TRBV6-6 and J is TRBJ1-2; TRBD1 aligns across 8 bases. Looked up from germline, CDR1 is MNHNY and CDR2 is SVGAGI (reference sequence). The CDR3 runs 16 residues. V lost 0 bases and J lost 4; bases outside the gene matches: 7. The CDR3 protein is CASSYSADRDAYGYTF. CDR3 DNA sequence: TGTGCCAGCAGTTACTCCGCGGACAGGGATGCCTATGGCTACACCTTC.

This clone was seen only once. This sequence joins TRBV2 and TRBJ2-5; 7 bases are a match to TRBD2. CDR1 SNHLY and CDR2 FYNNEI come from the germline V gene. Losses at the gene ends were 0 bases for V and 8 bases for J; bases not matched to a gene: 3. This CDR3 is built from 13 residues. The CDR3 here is CASSEATSPTQYF. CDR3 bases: TGTGCCAGCAGTGAAGCGACTAGCCCCACCCAGTACTTC. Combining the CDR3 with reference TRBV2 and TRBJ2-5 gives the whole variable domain EPEVTQTPSHQVTQMGQEVILRCVPISNHLYFYWYRQILGQKVEFLVSFYNNEISEKSEIFDDQFSVERPDGSNFTLKIRSTKLEDSAMYFCASSEATSPTQYFGPGTRLLVL.

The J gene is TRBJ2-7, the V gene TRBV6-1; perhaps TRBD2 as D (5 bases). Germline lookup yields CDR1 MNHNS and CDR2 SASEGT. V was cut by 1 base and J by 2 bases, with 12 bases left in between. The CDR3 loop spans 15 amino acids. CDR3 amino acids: CASSEDQRSPYEQYF. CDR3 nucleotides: TGTGCCAGCAGTGAAGACCAGCGGAGCCCCTACGAGCAGTACTTC.

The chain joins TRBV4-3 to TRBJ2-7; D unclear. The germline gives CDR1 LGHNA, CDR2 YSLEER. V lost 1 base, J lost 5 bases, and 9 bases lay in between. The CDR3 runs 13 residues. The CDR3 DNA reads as TGCGCCAGCAGCCAAGGCCCCCAGGACGAGCAGTACTTC. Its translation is CASSQGPQDEQYF.

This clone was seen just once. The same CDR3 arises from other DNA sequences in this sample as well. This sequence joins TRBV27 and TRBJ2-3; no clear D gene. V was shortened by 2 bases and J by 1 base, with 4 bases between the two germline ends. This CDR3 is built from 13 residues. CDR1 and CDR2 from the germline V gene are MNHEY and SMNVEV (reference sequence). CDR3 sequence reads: CASSLGGTDTQYF. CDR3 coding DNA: TGTGCCAGCAGTTTAGGTGGCACAGATACGCAGTATTTT.

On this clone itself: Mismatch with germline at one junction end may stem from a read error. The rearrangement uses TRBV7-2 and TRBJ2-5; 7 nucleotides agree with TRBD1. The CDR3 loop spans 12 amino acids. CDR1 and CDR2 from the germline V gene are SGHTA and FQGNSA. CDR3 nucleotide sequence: TGTGCCAGCAGCCGAATTGACAGGGCGCTAAACTTC. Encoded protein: CASSRIDRALNF.